Listed here is a single T cell receptor (beta chain). The antigen is not known. This CDR3 spans 14 amino acids. Trimming stripped 0 bases from V and 0 bases from J, with 7 bases between. Germline V lookup: CDR1 SGDLS, CDR2 YYNGEE. This sample stems from a study of OX40 agonist ivuxolimab in advanced cancers. On the study more broadly: Patients receiving dose escalation had hepatocellular carcinoma, melanoma, renal cell or head and neck cancer.

General study findings and limits: On average, CD8+ T cells showed a greater number of expanded clones than CD4+.

Some clones are missing from TCRdb's copy, which holds only in-frame ones; the method was immunoSEQ multiplex PCR. The profile shows tens of thousands of clones, approximately 78% of them singletons. Exclusion of a patient followed from autoimmune disease history or systemic immunosuppression. V gene TRBV9 combines with J gene TRBJ2-7; D gene ambiguous. This material consisted of CD4+ or CD8+ T cells sorted from blood, taken in a trial of the OX40 agonist ivuxolimab. This clonotype was sampled from an adult with an advanced solid tumor such as melanoma, head and neck, liver or kidney cancer. The CDR3 region is CASSVVGSSYEQYF. The CDR3 bases are TGTGCCAGCAGCGTAGTTGGCTCCTCCTACGAGCAGTACTTC.